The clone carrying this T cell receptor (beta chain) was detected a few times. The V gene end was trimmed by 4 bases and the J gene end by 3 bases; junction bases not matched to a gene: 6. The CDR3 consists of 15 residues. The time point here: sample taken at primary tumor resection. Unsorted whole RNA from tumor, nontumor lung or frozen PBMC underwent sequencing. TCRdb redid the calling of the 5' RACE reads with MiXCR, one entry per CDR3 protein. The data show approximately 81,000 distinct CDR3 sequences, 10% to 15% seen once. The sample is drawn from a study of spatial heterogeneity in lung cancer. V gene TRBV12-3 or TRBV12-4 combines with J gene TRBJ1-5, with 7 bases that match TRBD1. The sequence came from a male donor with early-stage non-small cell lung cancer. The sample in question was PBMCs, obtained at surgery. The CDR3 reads CASSYSGQDNQPQHF. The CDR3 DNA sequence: TGTGCCAGCAGTTACTCCGGACAGGACAATCAGCCCCAGCATTTT.